These 13 T cell receptor beta chains came from one sample sequenced in a study of shared T cell receptors in the human thymus. Libraries were prepared by immunoSEQ multiplex PCR; TCRdb keeps only in-frame clonotypes and omits some of them. Altogether some 660,000 clones are present, approximately 87% being singletons, with the ten largest covering just under 0.0095%. The sample was also reused in another study, on human thymus T cells.

The specimen sequenced was thymocytes. The origin of the receptors is a boy in the first two years of life with a congenital heart defect.

The chain uses TRBV6-5 and TRBJ1-6; a possible D gene is TRBD1 (6 bases). Trimming cost V 5 bases and J 10 bases, with 18 bases left between them. This CDR3 region has 15 residues. The germline V gene encodes CDR1 MNHEY and CDR2 SVGAGI. In nucleotides, the CDR3 is TGTGCCAGCAGTCATGACCCGGGACACAGCTCACCCCTCCACTTT. Amino acids: CASSHDPGHSSPLHF.

The V gene is TRBV27, the J gene TRBJ1-3; 7 nucleotides align to TRBD1. Looked up from germline, CDR1 is MNHEY and CDR2 is SMNVEV (reference sequence). V was pared by 5 bases and J by 4 bases, with 2 bases of the junction left unmatched. The CDR3 has 13 amino acids. This chain's CDR3 is CASSQGVGNTIYF. CDR3 nucleotides: TGTGCCAGCAGTCAGGGGGTAGGAAACACCATATATTTT.

The rearrangement uses TRBV7-8 and TRBJ1-2; the match to TRBD1 covers 9 bases. Germline assignment: CDR1 SGHVS and CDR2 FQNEAQ. Losses at the gene ends were 4 bases for V and 4 bases for J; bases not matched to a gene: 7. The CDR3 is 15 residues long. The CDR3 nucleotides are TGTGCCAGCAGCTCAAGCACAGGGGGCGCCTATGGCTACACCTTC. Translated, it gives CASSSSTGGAYGYTF.

V is TRBV6-5 and J is TRBJ2-7, with D perhaps TRBD1 (6 bases). Deletions cut 6 bases from V and 0 bases from J, with 15 bases between. Germline V gene data show CDR1 as MNHEY and CDR2 as SVGAGI. The CDR3 extends over 15 amino acids. The CDR3 coding sequence is TGTGCCAGCAGAAGTAGGGGCAGGGGCTCCTACGAGCAGTACTTC. It specifies CASRSRGRGSYEQYF.

The chain joins TRBV7-8 to TRBJ2-7, with 7 bases matching TRBD1. Germline V gene data show CDR1 as SGHVS and CDR2 as FQNEAQ. The CDR3 is 12 residues long. The V and J ends lost 5 bases and 5 bases, in that order; junction bases with no gene match: 3. The CDR3 sequence is CASSQTGNEQYF. The CDR3 nucleotides read TGTGCCAGCAGCCAGACAGGGAACGAGCAGTACTTC.

The chain has TRBV28 and TRBJ1-2, with 8 positions matching TRBD1. The V gene's germline CDR1 is MDHEN and CDR2 SYDVKM. Unmatched junction bases numbered 6, after V lost 4 bases and J lost 5 bases. The CDR3 length is 14 residues. CDR3 bases: TGTGCCAGCAGTTACGGACAGGGCAATTATGGCTACACCTTC. Translated: CASSYGQGNYGYTF.

V usage is TRBV5-1 and J usage is TRBJ1-2; tentative D call: TRBD1 (6 bases). There are 14 residues in the CDR3. The V gene's germline CDR1 is SGHRS and CDR2 YFSETQ. With 4 bases removed from V and 2 bases from J, the gap between germline ends came to 12 bases. The CDR3 sequence is CASSRDTENYGYTF. DNA of the CDR3: TGCGCCAGCAGCAGGGACACGGAGAACTATGGCTACACCTTC.

The chain employs TRBV5-6 and TRBJ2-3; the D is unclear. V lost 2 bases to trimming and J lost 6 bases, with 19 bases between them. CDR1 and CDR2 from the germline V gene are SGHDT and YYEEEE. The CDR3 is 16 amino acids. CDR3 amino acids: CASSFEVQQSSDTQYF. CDR3 nucleotides: TGTGCCAGCAGCTTTGAAGTGCAACAGTCATCGGATACGCAGTATTTT.

The V gene is TRBV27, the J gene TRBJ2-5, with a weak D call TRBD2 (5 bases). This CDR3 spans 14 amino acids. The germline V gene has CDR1 MNHEY and CDR2 SMNVEV (reference sequence). Trimming took 5 bases from V and 7 from J, leaving 17 bases between them. The CDR3 protein is CASSPRLSRRTQYF. DNA for the CDR3: TGTGCCAGCAGTCCTCGACTAAGTCGGAGGACCCAGTACTTC.

The V and J genes are TRBV28 and TRBJ1-1; D unclear. Trimming took off 7 bases at V and 1 base at J, with 16 bases between the two ends. Germline V CDR1 and CDR2: MDHEN, SYDVKM. The CDR3 runs to 15 residues. Here the CDR3 DNA reads TGTGCCAGCATCCGTAGTGTAGCCCGGAACACTGAAGCTTTCTTT. Protein: CASIRSVARNTEAFF.

The chain is built from TRBV7-2 and TRBJ2-7; TRBD2 agrees at 8 bases. Trimming took 0 bases from V and 3 from J; bases not matched to a gene: 10. CDR3 length: 17 amino acids. The germline V gene has CDR1 SGHTA and CDR2 FQGNSA. The CDR3 reads CASSLAAWRGALYEQYF. As DNA, the CDR3 is TGTGCCAGCAGCTTAGCCGCGTGGCGGGGGGCCCTCTACGAGCAGTACTTC.

V gene TRBV28 combines with J gene TRBJ2-7, with 9 bases matching TRBD2. This CDR3 has 15 residues. The germline V gene has CDR1 MDHEN and CDR2 SYDVKM. J lost 5 bases, V lost 3 bases, and 8 bases had no gene match. CDR3: CASSFPRGGEDEQYF. In nucleotides, the CDR3 is TGTGCCAGCAGTTTTCCGCGGGGGGGGGAAGACGAGCAGTACTTC.

The rearrangement links TRBV5-1 to TRBJ2-7, with D possibly TRBD2 on 6 matching bases. This CDR3 contains 15 residues. Trimming cost V 1 base and J 0 bases, with 11 bases left between them. In germline, CDR1 is SGHRS, CDR2 YFSETQ. In nucleotides, the CDR3 is TGCGCCAGCAGCTTGAGTGTCGGGAGCTCCTACGAGCAGTACTTC. This gives the protein CASSLSVGSSYEQYF.